These 18 T cell receptor beta chains came from one sample sequenced in a study of blood T cell repertoires in COVID-19. Assay used: immunoSEQ multiplex PCR; TCRdb lists only in-frame clones, some missing. The data contain about 260,000 clones, about 89% of them seen just once; the ten biggest clones take up approximately 9.8%. The sample was peripheral blood. The receptors were gathered from a man aged 35-49 years who had recovered from COVID-19.

This chain uses TRBV6-6 with TRBJ2-1, with D perhaps matching TRBD2 (5 bases). The length of the CDR3 is 13 residues. Trimming left V 0 bases short and J 10 bases short, with 10 bases between. Germline V CDR1 and CDR2: MNHNY, SVGAGI (reference sequence). CDR3 sequence reads: CASSYSIGGEQFF. CDR3 in DNA: TGTGCCAGCAGTTACTCTATAGGAGGAGAGCAGTTCTTC.

This clone was seen just once. This rearrangement joins TRBV4-1 to TRBJ2-3, with TRBD1 identical over 7 bases. Germline V gives CDR1 MGHRA, CDR2 YSYEKL. The CDR3 contains 16 residues. V was pared by 0 bases and J by 4 bases, with 7 bases of the junction left unmatched. The CDR3 loop is CASSQDGGQGADTQYF. CDR3 DNA: TGCGCCAGCAGCCAAGATGGGGGTCAGGGGGCAGATACGCAGTATTTT.

The CDR3 DNA sequence: TGTGCCAGCTCACCGGGAGCCCCGAGACAGGGGAACGAAAAACTGTTTTTT. Translating gives CASSPGAPRQGNEKLFF. This chain uses TRBV18 with TRBJ1-4; 8 bases are a match to TRBD1. The CDR3 totals 17 residues. Germline V gene data show CDR1 as KGHSH and CDR2 as LQKENI. The V segment lost 3 bases and the J segment 8 bases; nucleotides outside the gene matches: 14. The whole variable domain, remainder taken from reference TRBV18 and TRBJ1-4, is NAGVMQNPRHLVRRRGQEARLRCSPMKGHSHVYWYRQLPEEGLKFMVYLQKENIIDESGMPKERFSAEFPKEGPSILRIQQVVRGDSAAYFCASSPGAPRQGNEKLFFGSGTQLSVL.

The V and J genes are TRBV11-2 and TRBJ2-3; D is ambiguous. Germline-derived CDR1 and CDR2 are SGHAT and FQNNGV. The CDR3 totals 13 residues. Trimming stripped 8 bases from V and 0 bases from J, with 9 bases between. The CDR3 coding sequence is TGTGCCAGCGCTGGCTGGAGCACAGATACGCAGTATTTT. This sequence encodes CASAGWSTDTQYF.

V gene TRBV7-2 combines with J gene TRBJ2-4; 10 positions agree with TRBD1. J gave up 15 bases and V 4 bases, and 9 bases lay outside the gene matches. Germline values: CDR1 SGHTA, CDR2 FQGNSA. The CDR3 runs to 13 residues. The CDR3 is CASSYRTGGFGYF. The CDR3 DNA sequence: TGTGCCAGCAGCTACCGGACAGGGGGGTTTGGGTACTTC.

This sequence joins TRBV19 and TRBJ2-7; D possibly corresponds to TRBD2 (6 bases). V gave up 6 bases and J gave up 5 bases, with 20 bases separating them. The CDR3 consists of 15 residues. The V gene's germline CDR1 is LNHDA and CDR2 SQIVND (reference sequence). The CDR3: CASSITRRAQDEQYF. The CDR3 nucleotides read TGTGCCAGTAGCATAACTCGGAGGGCCCAGGACGAGCAGTACTTC.

This chain links TRBV19 with TRBJ2-1, with TRBD2 as a possible D gene (6 bases). Germline CDR1 LNHDA, CDR2 SQIVND (reference sequence). This CDR3 is 14 amino acids long. The V end was cut by 10 bases, the J end by 3 bases, with 16 bases between. The CDR3 reads CATQSGFVYNEQFF. The CDR3 coding sequence is TGTGCCACCCAAAGCGGGTTCGTCTACAATGAGCAGTTCTTC.

In nucleotides, the CDR3 is TGTGCTAGTGGCAACCAGGGGAATGAAAAACTGTTTTTT. It yields the protein CASGNQGNEKLFF. The chain employs TRBV12-5 and TRBJ1-4; TRBD1 is a possible D gene (6 bases). In germline, CDR1 is LGHNT, CDR2 FRNRAP. V shed 6 bases and J shed 5 bases, with 10 bases lying between them. This CDR3 has 13 amino acids.

This clone was recorded once. The rearrangement uses TRBV18 and TRBJ1-2; the D is unclear. Trimming cost V 3 bases and J 2 bases, with 10 bases left between them. CDR3 size: 14 residues. The germline V gene encodes CDR1 KGHSH and CDR2 LQKENI. This CDR3 is CASSPAVLNYGYTF. The CDR3 coding sequence is TGTGCCAGCTCACCCGCGGTCCTAAACTATGGCTACACCTTC.

This CDR3 is CASSPLWGGNNEQFF. In nucleotides, the CDR3 is TGTGCCAGCAGCCCACTATGGGGGGGGAACAATGAGCAGTTCTTC. This sequence joins TRBV28 and TRBJ2-1, with TRBD2 matching 7 bases. The CDR3 has 15 residues. V lost 6 bases to trimming and J lost 5 bases; unmatched junction nucleotides: 10. The germline gives CDR1 MDHEN, CDR2 SYDVKM.

The chain is built from TRBV4-2 and TRBJ2-4, with 9 bases that match TRBD2. The trim removed 4 bases at V and 9 bases at J, leaving 7 bases unmatched. From germline, CDR1 is LGHNA and CDR2 YNFKEQ. This CDR3 region has 14 residues. The CDR3 loop reads CASSLGLAPGIQYF. CDR3 coding DNA: TGTGCCAGCAGCCTCGGACTAGCGCCCGGCATTCAGTACTTC.

The V gene is TRBV30, the J gene TRBJ2-2, with D uncertain. Trimming left V 0 bases short and J 7 bases short, with 3 bases between. The CDR3 contains 11 residues. The germline V gene has CDR1 GTSNPN and CDR2 SVGIG (reference sequence). The CDR3 reads CAWSVSGELFF. As DNA, the CDR3 is TGTGCCTGGAGTGTCAGCGGGGAGCTGTTTTTT. The complete variable domain, with remaining parts taken from reference TRBV30 and TRBJ2-2, reads SQTIHQWPATLVQPVGSPLSLECTVEGTSNPNLYWYRQAAGRGLQLLFYSVGIGQISSEVPQNLSASRPQDRQFILSSKKLLLSDSGFYLCAWSVSGELFFGEGSRLTVL.

CDR3 nucleotide sequence: TGTGCCAGCAGCCGGGACAGGGTAACCCCCCAGCATTTT. It yields the protein CASSRDRVTPQHF. The rearrangement joins TRBV5-8 to TRBJ1-5, with TRBD1 matching over 9 bases. The germline CDR1 and CDR2 sequences are SGHTS and YDEGEE. The CDR3 is 13 amino acids. V gave up 4 bases and J gave up 10 bases; unmatched junction bases: 6. Together with reference TRBV5-8 and TRBJ1-5, the CDR3 gives the full variable domain: EAGVTQSPTHLIKTRGQQATLRCSPISGHTSVYWYQQALGLGLQFLLWYDEGEERNRGNFPPRFSGRQFPNYSSELNVNALELEDSALYLCASSRDRVTPQHFGDGTRLSIL.

The chain couples TRBV4-3 to TRBJ2-7, with 7 positions matching TRBD1. This CDR3 contains 15 residues. With 6 bases clipped from V and 0 bases from J, the junction kept 8 bases outside the gene matches. Germline V gene sequence: CDR1 LGHNA, CDR2 YSLEER. The CDR3 bases are TGCGCCAGCAGGCGAGGGGGCCCGAGCTCCTACGAGCAGTACTTC. Protein sequence: CASRRGGPSSYEQYF.

This clone was detected a few times. The chain is built from TRBV29-1 and TRBJ1-2; the D gene is possibly TRBD1 (6 bases). V was clipped by 7 bases and J by 3 bases, with 9 bases between them. CDR3 length: 11 amino acids. Germline assignment: CDR1 SQVTM and CDR2 ANQGSEA. CDR3 protein: CSGQADYGYTF. The CDR3 nucleotides are TGCAGCGGACAGGCGGACTATGGCTACACCTTC.

This chain joins TRBV7-8 and TRBJ1-2; D call uncertain. There are 15 residues in the CDR3. Germline CDR1 reads SGHVS; CDR2 reads FQNEAQ. V was pared by 1 base and J by 7 bases, with 16 bases between. CDR3 residues: CASSLEEGFLSGYTF. The CDR3 DNA is TGTGCCAGCAGCTTAGAGGAGGGATTCTTATCTGGCTACACCTTC. Full variable domain (missing parts from reference TRBV7-8 and TRBJ1-2): GAGVSQSPRYKVAKRGQDVALRCDPISGHVSLFWYQQALGQGPEFLTYFQNEAQLDKSGLPSDRFFAERPEGSVSTLKIQRTQQEDSAVYLCASSLEEGFLSGYTFGSGTRLTVV.

The chain carries TRBV5-1 and TRBJ2-3, with 8 bases fitting TRBD1. Trimming cost V 3 bases and J 2 bases; bases outside gene matches: 11. The CDR3 is 17 amino acids. Germline values: CDR1 SGHRS, CDR2 YFSETQ. CDR3 sequence (DNA): TGCGCCAGCAGCTCGAGCACAACAGGGGGAAACACAGATACGCAGTATTTT. Translated, it gives CASSSSTTGGNTDTQYF.

The gene calls are TRBV27 and TRBJ2-2; unclear D gene. Germline V lookup: CDR1 MNHEY, CDR2 SMNVEV (reference sequence). Trimming cost V 6 bases and J 0 bases, with 8 bases left between them. The CDR3 spans 14 residues. For the CDR3, the DNA is TGTGCCAGCAGGCAGTTCGCGAACACCGGGGAGCTGTTTTTT. It yields the protein CASRQFANTGELFF.